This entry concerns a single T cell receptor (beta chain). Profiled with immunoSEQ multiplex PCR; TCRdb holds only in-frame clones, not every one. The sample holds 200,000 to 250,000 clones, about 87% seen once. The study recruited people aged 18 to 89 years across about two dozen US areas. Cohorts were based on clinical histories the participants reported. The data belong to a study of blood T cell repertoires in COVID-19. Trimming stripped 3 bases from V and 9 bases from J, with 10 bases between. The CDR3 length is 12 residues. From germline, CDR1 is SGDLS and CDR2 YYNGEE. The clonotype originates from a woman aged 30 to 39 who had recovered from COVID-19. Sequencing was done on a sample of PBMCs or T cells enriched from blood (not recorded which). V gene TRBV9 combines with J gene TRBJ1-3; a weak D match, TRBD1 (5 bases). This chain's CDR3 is CASSGSGGTIYF. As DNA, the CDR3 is TGTGCCAGCAGCGGTTCGGGGGGCACCATATATTTT.